What follows are 30 T cell receptor beta chains derived from one specimen sequenced in a study of glioma-infiltrating T cells after dendritic cell vaccination. This table comes from immunoSEQ multiplex PCR, and its TCRdb copy is limited to in-frame clones, with some not included. The top ten hold approximately 12% of the sample, which has roughly 100,000 clones, about four fifths seen once. The source material was blood, sampled before dendritic cell vaccination. These receptors originate from a human donor with glioblastoma.

The chain links TRBV6-5 to TRBJ1-1; 9 nucleotides agree with TRBD1. V was pared by 2 bases and J by 5 bases, with 3 bases of the junction left unmatched. Looked up from germline, CDR1 is MNHEY and CDR2 is SVGAGI. CDR3 length: 14 residues. CDR3 coding DNA: TGTGCCAGCAGTTACGGGACAGGGAGGACTGAAGCTTTCTTT. Its translation is CASSYGTGRTEAFF.

This chain links TRBV6-1 with TRBJ2-7; perhaps TRBD1 as D (5 bases). The CDR3 totals 15 residues. Germline V gene lookup returns CDR1 MNHNS and CDR2 SASEGT. The germline V and J ends were trimmed by 4 bases and 2 bases, with 15 bases remaining between them. The CDR3 here is CASSGPGLLTYEQYF. Here the CDR3 DNA reads TGTGCCAGCAGTGGACCAGGGCTCTTGACCTACGAGCAGTACTTC.

CDR3: CASSPTVNTEAFF. The CDR3 nucleotides read TGTGCCAGTAGTCCGACAGTGAACACTGAAGCTTTCTTT. V gene TRBV19 combines with J gene TRBJ1-1; D possibly corresponds to TRBD1 (5 bases). This CDR3 is 13 amino acids long. V shed 5 bases and J shed 0 bases, with 7 bases lying between them. The germline V gene encodes CDR1 LNHDA and CDR2 SQIVND (reference sequence).

This clone appeared a single time. The chain recombines TRBV6-5 with TRBJ2-7, with 9 nucleotides matching TRBD1. Germline V lookup: CDR1 MNHEY, CDR2 SVGAGI. Trimming took 5 bases from V and 4 from J; bases not matched to a gene: 6. This CDR3 is 14 amino acids long. CDR3 nucleotides: TGTGCCAGCAGTCTGGGACAGGGTAATTACGAGCAGTACTTC. It is translated as CASSLGQGNYEQYF.

V is TRBV23-1 and J is TRBJ1-4; 9 bases are a match to TRBD1. TRBV23-1 is flagged as an ORF with uncertain function. This CDR3 spans 15 amino acids. J gave up 6 bases and V 2 bases, and 4 bases lay outside the gene matches. The DNA of the CDR3 is TGCGCCAGCAGTCAAGGACAGGGGAGGGATGAAAAACTGTTTTTT. This sequence encodes CASSQGQGRDEKLFF.

This chain joins TRBV4-1 and TRBJ1-5, with 12 nucleotides matching TRBD1. CDR1 is MGHRA, CDR2 YSYEKL, per germline. The CDR3 is made up of 15 amino acids. J gave up 6 bases and V 4 bases, and 4 bases lay outside the gene matches. This CDR3 is CASSRGTGGGQPQHF. The CDR3 DNA is TGCGCCAGCAGCCGAGGGACAGGGGGCGGTCAGCCCCAGCATTTT.

The chain couples TRBV7-2 to TRBJ2-2; tentative D call: TRBD2 (6 bases). The CDR3 totals 17 residues. Trimming took 2 bases from V and 1 from J, leaving 14 bases between them. Germline V lookup: CDR1 SGHTA, CDR2 FQGNSA. CDR3 amino acids: CASSLRGSLWNTGELFF. CDR3 sequence (DNA): TGTGCCAGCAGCTTACGGGGGTCTCTATGGAACACCGGGGAGCTGTTTTTT.

This clone was seen only once. CDR3 amino acids: CASSLRDRGNNEQFF. The CDR3 DNA reads TGTGCCAGCAGCCTCCGAGACAGGGGTAACAATGAGCAGTTCTTC. The chain carries TRBV7-8 and TRBJ2-1, with 8 bases identical to TRBD1. V lost 5 bases and J lost 5; bases outside the gene matches: 8. Germline V gene data show CDR1 as SGHVS and CDR2 as FQNEAQ. There are 15 residues in the CDR3.

This chain joins TRBV6-1 and TRBJ2-1; 10 nucleotides agree with TRBD1. V trimming: 6 bases; J trimming: 5 bases; junction bases outside the gene matches: 7. CDR3 length: 15 amino acids. Per the germline V gene, CDR1 is MNHNS and CDR2 is SASEGT. For the CDR3, the DNA is TGTGCCAGCAGGGAGACCGGGACAGGGGACAATGAGCAGTTCTTC. This encodes CASRETGTGDNEQFF.

This sequence joins TRBV27 and TRBJ2-3; 8 bases map to TRBD2. CDR3 length: 22 amino acids. V lost 7 bases and J lost 0; bases outside the gene matches: 27. Germline CDR1 and CDR2: MNHEY and SMNVEV (reference sequence). The DNA for the CDR3 is TGTGCCAGCACCGGCGGGGGGCAAGTCAGGGAATATTCCACTCTTAGCACAGATACGCAGTATTTT. This codes for CASTGGGQVREYSTLSTDTQYF.

The V call is TRBV30, the J call TRBJ1-2; D uncertain. Between the trimmed V and J ends, which lost 0 bases and 3 bases, there was a span of 11 bases. Germline CDR1 GTSNPN, CDR2 SVGIG (reference sequence). The CDR3 contains 14 residues. CDR3 amino acids: CAWSVDSTDYGYTF. The CDR3 DNA reads as TGTGCCTGGAGTGTAGACTCGACTGACTATGGCTACACCTTC.

V is TRBV10-2 and J is TRBJ1-1, with 9 bases aligning to TRBD1. J was trimmed by 4 bases and V by 8 bases; bases with no gene match: 11. The germline CDR1 and CDR2 sequences are WSHSY and SAAADI. This CDR3 has 15 residues. DNA of the CDR3: TGCGCCAGCGGCGGGACAGGGAGGTTTGGCACTGAAGCTTTCTTT. Translating it yields CASGGTGRFGTEAFF.

The chain couples TRBV4-3 to TRBJ2-3, with 7 bases matching TRBD2. There are 16 residues in the CDR3. Losses at the gene ends were 0 bases for V and 6 bases for J; bases not matched to a gene: 9. The germline gives CDR1 LGHNA, CDR2 YSLEER. CDR3: CASSQELIRGVDTQYF. CDR3 nucleotides: TGCGCCAGCAGCCAAGAGCTGATCCGGGGGGTGGATACGCAGTATTTT.

The V gene is TRBV4-3, the J gene TRBJ1-4; the D gene is possibly TRBD1 (6 bases). The CDR3 covers 19 residues. Looked up from germline, CDR1 is LGHNA and CDR2 is YSLEER. V lost 1 base to trimming and J lost 0 bases, with 18 bases between them. CDR3: CASSQGTPPSGATNEKLFF. In DNA form, the CDR3 reads TGCGCCAGCAGCCAAGGGACCCCACCCTCAGGGGCAACTAATGAAAAACTGTTTTTT.

The V call is TRBV5-4, the J call TRBJ2-3; D uncertain. Trimming pared 4 bases from V and 5 bases from J, leaving 8 bases between. The CDR3 runs to 12 residues. The germline CDR1 and CDR2 sequences are SGHNT and YYREEE (reference sequence). The CDR3 nucleotides are TGTGCCAGCAGCAGAGACATAGATACGCAGTATTTT. It specifies CASSRDIDTQYF.

This rearrangement joins TRBV11-3 to TRBJ1-6; D may be TRBD1 (6 bases). This CDR3 is 18 amino acids long. Trimming took 1 base from V and 5 from J, leaving 18 bases between them. In germline, CDR1 is SGHNT, CDR2 YENEEA. In DNA form, the CDR3 reads TGTGCCAGCAGCTTAGCCCCTATAACAGGGAGGGATAATTCACCCCTCCACTTT. Its protein product is CASSLAPITGRDNSPLHF. Full variable domain (rest looked up from reference TRBV11-3 and TRBJ1-6): EAGVVQSPRYKIIEKKQPVAFWCNPISGHNTLYWYLQNLGQGPELLIRYENEEAVDDSQLPKDRFSAERLKGVDSTLKIQPAELGDSAVYLCASSLAPITGRDNSPLHFGNGTRLTVT.

The chain uses TRBV19 and TRBJ1-4, with a weak D call TRBD1 (6 bases). Germline CDR1 LNHDA, CDR2 SQIVND (reference sequence). V dropped 6 bases and J dropped 0 bases, with 17 bases sitting between them. The CDR3 spans 17 residues. Here the CDR3 reads CASSKQYEGATNEKLFF. In nucleotides, the CDR3 is TGTGCCAGTAGCAAACAGTATGAGGGGGCAACTAATGAAAAACTGTTTTTT. Full variable domain (outside the CDR3, taken from reference TRBV19 and TRBJ1-4): DGGITQSPKYLFRKEGQNVTLSCEQNLNHDAMYWYRQDPGQGLRLIYYSQIVNDFQKGDIAEGYSVSREKKESFPLTVTSAQKNPTAFYLCASSKQYEGATNEKLFFGSGTQLSVL.

The rearrangement links TRBV5-6 to TRBJ2-3, with 8 positions matching TRBD2. V shed 3 bases, J shed 1 base, and the junction held 7 bases outside the gene matches. The CDR3 loop spans 16 amino acids. Germline CDR1 reads SGHDT; CDR2 reads YYEEEE. The CDR3 region is CASSSPGGLGTDTQYF. DNA for the CDR3: TGTGCCAGCAGCTCACCGGGGGGGCTAGGCACAGATACGCAGTATTTT.

The V and J genes are TRBV5-1 and TRBJ2-5; 9 nucleotides line up with TRBD2. The trim removed 4 bases at V and 4 bases at J, leaving 11 bases unmatched. This CDR3 is 16 amino acids long. CDR1 and CDR2 from the germline V gene are SGHRS and YFSETQ. CDR3 in amino acids: CASSRGASGEGETQYF. CDR3 DNA sequence: TGCGCCAGCAGCCGGGGGGCTAGCGGGGAAGGAGAGACCCAGTACTTC.

This clone has only a few counts. The chain combines TRBV19 with TRBJ1-1; D is perhaps TRBD1 (6 bases). The V end lost 7 bases, the J end lost 7 bases, and 19 bases lay between the germline ends. The CDR3 has 14 amino acids. CDR1 is LNHDA, CDR2 SQIVND, per germline (reference sequence). CDR3 sequence (DNA): TGTGCCAGTACCCCTTGGGGGGGCGGCGGTGAAGCTTTCTTT. Translating it yields CASTPWGGGGEAFF.

The chain combines TRBV4-3 with TRBJ1-2; 8 nucleotides align to TRBD1. This CDR3 spans 14 amino acids. The V gene's germline CDR1 is LGHNA and CDR2 YSLEER. The V segment lost 5 bases and the J segment 7 bases; nucleotides outside the gene matches: 9. This chain's CDR3 is CASSGRTGFGGYTF. The CDR3 DNA sequence: TGCGCCAGCAGCGGACGGACAGGGTTTGGTGGCTACACCTTC.

V gene TRBV14 combines with J gene TRBJ1-1, with 8 nucleotides matching TRBD1. CDR3 size: 15 residues. With 5 bases clipped from V and 4 bases from J, the junction kept 9 bases outside the gene matches. Germline values: CDR1 SGHDN, CDR2 FVKESK. CDR3 sequence (DNA): TGTGCCAGCAGCTTAAACCAGGGGGCAGGCACTGAAGCTTTCTTT. Amino acid sequence: CASSLNQGAGTEAFF. The full variable domain, with the rest looked up from reference TRBV14 and TRBJ1-1, is EAGVTQFPSHSVIEKGQTVTLRCDPISGHDNLYWYRRVMGKEIKFLLHFVKESKQDESGMPNNRFLAERTGGTYSTLKVQPAELEDSGVYFCASSLNQGAGTEAFFGQGTRLTVV.

This rearrangement joins TRBV6-6 to TRBJ2-2, with a weak D call TRBD2 (6 bases). V gave up 2 bases and J gave up 4 bases, with 11 bases separating them. This CDR3 has 15 residues. Germline V CDR1 and CDR2: MNHNY, SVGAGI (reference sequence). CDR3 sequence: CASSYRVGGTGELFF. As DNA, the CDR3 is TGTGCCAGCAGTTACAGGGTCGGGGGCACCGGGGAGCTGTTTTTT.

This chain links TRBV6-1 with TRBJ1-3, with TRBD1 identical over 10 bases. The V and J ends lost 2 bases and 2 bases, in that order; junction bases with no gene match: 6. Germline CDR1 reads MNHNS; CDR2 reads SASEGT. This CDR3 is 17 amino acids long. CDR3 region: CASSETTGQGPGNTIYF. CDR3 in DNA: TGTGCCAGCAGTGAAACTACGGGACAGGGGCCTGGAAACACCATATATTTT.

This chain connects TRBV7-2 to TRBJ1-2, with 7 nucleotides matching TRBD1. Germline values: CDR1 SGHTA, CDR2 FQGNSA. Germline trimming cut 3 bases from V and 2 bases from J; bases unmatched to any gene: 6. The CDR3 runs to 15 residues. The CDR3 sequence: CASSFLQGDNYGYTF. CDR3 sequence (DNA): TGTGCCAGCAGCTTCCTTCAGGGGGACAACTATGGCTACACCTTC. The full variable domain, its missing parts supplied by reference TRBV7-2 and TRBJ1-2, is GAGVSQSPSNKVTEKGKDVELRCDPISGHTALYWYRQSLGQGLEFLIYFQGNSAPDKSGLPSDRFSAERTGGSVSTLTIQRTQQEDSAVYLCASSFLQGDNYGYTFGSGTRLTVV.

The V gene is TRBV30, the J gene TRBJ2-7; 8 bases agree with TRBD1. Looked up from germline, CDR1 is GTSNPN and CDR2 is SVGIG (reference sequence). The CDR3 extends over 13 amino acids. V shed 1 base and J 8 bases; nucleotides not matched to a gene: 7. The CDR3: CAWSGGQVNKQYF. In DNA form, the CDR3 reads TGTGCCTGGAGTGGGGGACAGGTTAACAAGCAGTACTTC.

The genes are TRBV18 and TRBJ1-1; 9 bases line up with TRBD1. Losses at the gene ends were 2 bases for V and 3 bases for J; bases not matched to a gene: 4. This CDR3 has 15 residues. In germline, CDR1 is KGHSH, CDR2 LQKENI. The CDR3, as DNA: TGTGCCAGCTCACCAGGGACAGGGCCCGACACTGAAGCTTTCTTT. Translating gives CASSPGTGPDTEAFF.

This clone was seen a handful of times. The chain uses TRBV5-1 and TRBJ2-3; D is perhaps TRBD2 (7 bases). Deletions cut 0 bases from V and 3 bases from J, with 14 bases between. The CDR3 length is 16 residues. Germline V lookup: CDR1 SGHRS, CDR2 YFSETQ. For the CDR3, the DNA is TGCGCCAGCAGCTTGGCCGAGGGGGGGCGGACAGATACGCAGTATTTT. Protein sequence: CASSLAEGGRTDTQYF.

V gene TRBV27 combines with J gene TRBJ2-6; D uncertain. Between the trimmed V and J ends, which lost 4 bases and 0 bases, there was a span of 4 bases. The CDR3 runs 14 residues. Germline V gene lookup returns CDR1 MNHEY and CDR2 SMNVEV (reference sequence). The CDR3 region has the DNA TGTGCCAGCAGTTCAGGCTCTGGGGCCAACGTCCTGACTTTC. Amino acid sequence: CASSSGSGANVLTF.

The chain couples TRBV6-1 to TRBJ2-1; 12 bases are shared with TRBD2. This CDR3 spans 16 amino acids. Trimming cost V 4 bases and J 9 bases; bases outside gene matches: 10. Germline assignment: CDR1 MNHNS and CDR2 SASEGT. The CDR3 coding sequence is TGTGCCAGCAGTGCGCCGCTAGCGGGGGGGTATAGTGAGCAGTTCTTC. Protein sequence: CASSAPLAGGYSEQFF.